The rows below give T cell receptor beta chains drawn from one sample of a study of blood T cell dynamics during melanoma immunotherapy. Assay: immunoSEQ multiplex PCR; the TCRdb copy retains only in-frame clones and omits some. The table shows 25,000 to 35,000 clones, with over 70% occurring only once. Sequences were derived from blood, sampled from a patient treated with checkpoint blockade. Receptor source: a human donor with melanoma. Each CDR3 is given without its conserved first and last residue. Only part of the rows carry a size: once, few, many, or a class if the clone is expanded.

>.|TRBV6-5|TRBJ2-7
ASSWGHLGGYEQY
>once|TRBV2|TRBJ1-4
ASDRGRVTNEKLF
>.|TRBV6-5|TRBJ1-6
ASSNGGGGSPLH
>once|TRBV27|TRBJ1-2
ASSLRQGGGYT
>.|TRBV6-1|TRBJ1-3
ASSVLDSGNTIY
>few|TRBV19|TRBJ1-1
ASRNLDGKGDTEAF
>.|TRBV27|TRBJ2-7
ASSPILAGVDEQY
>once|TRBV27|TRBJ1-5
ASTRGYSNQPQH
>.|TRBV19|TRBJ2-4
ASSFRGSNIQY
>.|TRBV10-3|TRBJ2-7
AISDSVKGSSYEQY
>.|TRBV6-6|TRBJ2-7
ASSYPEGGQYEQY
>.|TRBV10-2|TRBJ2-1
ASSDQAGTGSNEQF
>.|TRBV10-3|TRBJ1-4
AISESADEKLF
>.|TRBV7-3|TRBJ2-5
ASSHRDQETQY
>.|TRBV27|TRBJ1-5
ASSTGTGGINQPQH
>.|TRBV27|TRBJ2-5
ASSLSGQGPEETQY
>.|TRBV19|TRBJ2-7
ASKDRDYEQY
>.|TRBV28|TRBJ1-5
ASRTTGTNQPQH
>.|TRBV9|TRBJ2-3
ASSSGLAGRTDTQY
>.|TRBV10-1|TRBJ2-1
ASSEPRGSGYDNEQF
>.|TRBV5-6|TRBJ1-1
ASSWLTEAF
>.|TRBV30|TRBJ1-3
AWSEGVSGNTIY
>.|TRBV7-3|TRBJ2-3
ASSSSSIDTQY
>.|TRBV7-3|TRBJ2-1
ASSLMMRGGEQF
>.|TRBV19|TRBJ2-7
ASSDRGLYEQY
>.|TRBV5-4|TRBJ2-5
ASSSGQGRETQY
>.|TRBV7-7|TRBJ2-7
ASSLGQGTYEQY
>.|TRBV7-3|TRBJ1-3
ASSPKPDGAGNTIY
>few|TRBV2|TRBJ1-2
ASSAWTAANYGYT
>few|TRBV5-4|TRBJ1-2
ASSLPGGYGYT
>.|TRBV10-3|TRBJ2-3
AIKGQGDTDTQY
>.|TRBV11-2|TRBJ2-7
ASSLVVTYEQY
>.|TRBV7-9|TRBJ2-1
ASSLGYNEQF
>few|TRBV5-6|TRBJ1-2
ASSHITDGPNYGYT
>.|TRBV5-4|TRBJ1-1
ASSFLGQGLNTEAF
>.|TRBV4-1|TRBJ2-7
ASSPKEVGYEQY
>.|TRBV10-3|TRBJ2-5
AISESPRGETQY
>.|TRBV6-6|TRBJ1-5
ASSKSSLNQPQH
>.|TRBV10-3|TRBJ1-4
AISLSLGRNEKLF
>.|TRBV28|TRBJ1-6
ASSPWGGDNSPLH
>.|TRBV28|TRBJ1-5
ASRMDRGSYSNQPQH
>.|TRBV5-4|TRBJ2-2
ASSSVSGGFAGELF
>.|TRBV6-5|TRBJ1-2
ASSPGQGGYGYT
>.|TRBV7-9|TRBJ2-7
ASSPRDNSYEQY
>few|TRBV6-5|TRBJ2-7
ASSSPQGSYEQY
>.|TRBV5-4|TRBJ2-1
ASQGGKSSYNEQF
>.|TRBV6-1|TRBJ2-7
ASNQNRGYEQY
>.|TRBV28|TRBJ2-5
ASSSYSTSNQETQY
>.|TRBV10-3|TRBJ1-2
AISEVRGQGYGYT
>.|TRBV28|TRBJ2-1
ASTSPGTGGGDEQF